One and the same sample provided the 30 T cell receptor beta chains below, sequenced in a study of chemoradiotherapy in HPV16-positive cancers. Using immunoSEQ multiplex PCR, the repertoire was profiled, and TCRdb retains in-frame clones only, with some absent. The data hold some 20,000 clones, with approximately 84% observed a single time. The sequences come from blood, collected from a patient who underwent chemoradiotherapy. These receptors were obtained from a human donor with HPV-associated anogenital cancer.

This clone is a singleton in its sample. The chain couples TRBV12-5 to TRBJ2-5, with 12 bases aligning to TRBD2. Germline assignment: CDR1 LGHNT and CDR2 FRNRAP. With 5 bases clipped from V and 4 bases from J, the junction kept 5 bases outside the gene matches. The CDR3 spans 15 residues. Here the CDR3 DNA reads TGTGCTAGTGGTCCGCCTAGCGGGGGGGCAGAGACCCAGTACTTC. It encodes CASGPPSGGAETQYF.

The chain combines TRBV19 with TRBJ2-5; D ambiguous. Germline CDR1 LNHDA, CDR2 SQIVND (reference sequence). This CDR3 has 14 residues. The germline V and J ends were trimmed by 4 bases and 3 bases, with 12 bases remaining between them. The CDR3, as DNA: TGTGCCAGTAGTACTAGATTAACCAAAGAGACCCAGTACTTC. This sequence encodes CASSTRLTKETQYF.

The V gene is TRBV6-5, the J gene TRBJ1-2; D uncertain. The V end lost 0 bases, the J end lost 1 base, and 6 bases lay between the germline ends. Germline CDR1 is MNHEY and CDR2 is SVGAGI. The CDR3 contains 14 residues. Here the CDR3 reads CASSYSAVNYGYTF. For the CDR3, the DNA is TGTGCCAGCAGTTACTCGGCGGTTAACTATGGCTACACCTTC.

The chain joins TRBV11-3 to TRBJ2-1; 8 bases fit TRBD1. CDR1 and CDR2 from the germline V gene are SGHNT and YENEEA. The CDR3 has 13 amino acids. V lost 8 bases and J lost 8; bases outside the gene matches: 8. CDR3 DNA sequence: TGTGCCAGCGGACAGGGCCACGTGGATGAGCAGTTCTTC. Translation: CASGQGHVDEQFF.

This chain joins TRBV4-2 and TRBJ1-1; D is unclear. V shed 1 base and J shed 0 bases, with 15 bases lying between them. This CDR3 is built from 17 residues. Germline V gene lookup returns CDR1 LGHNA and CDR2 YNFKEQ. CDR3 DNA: TGTGCCAGCAGCCAAGTGGTGGGAGACACCGTGAACACTGAAGCTTTCTTT. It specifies CASSQVVGDTVNTEAFF.

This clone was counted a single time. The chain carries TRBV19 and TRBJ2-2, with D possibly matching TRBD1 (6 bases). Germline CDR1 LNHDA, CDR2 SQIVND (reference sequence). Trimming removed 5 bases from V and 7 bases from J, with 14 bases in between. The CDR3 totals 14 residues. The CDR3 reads CASSASGVIGELFF. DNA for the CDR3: TGTGCCAGTAGTGCTTCAGGGGTTATCGGGGAGCTGTTTTTT. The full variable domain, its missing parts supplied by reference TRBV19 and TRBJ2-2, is DGGITQSPKYLFRKEGQNVTLSCEQNLNHDAMYWYRQDPGQGLRLIYYSQIVNDFQKGDIAEGYSVSREKKESFPLTVTSAQKNPTAFYLCASSASGVIGELFFGEGSRLTVL.

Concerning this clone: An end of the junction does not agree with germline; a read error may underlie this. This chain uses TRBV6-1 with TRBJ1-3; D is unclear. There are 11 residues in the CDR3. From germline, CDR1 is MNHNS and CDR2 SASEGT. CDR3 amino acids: CASREADPGYF. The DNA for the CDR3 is TGTGCCAGCAGGGAAGCGGACCCTGGATATTTT.

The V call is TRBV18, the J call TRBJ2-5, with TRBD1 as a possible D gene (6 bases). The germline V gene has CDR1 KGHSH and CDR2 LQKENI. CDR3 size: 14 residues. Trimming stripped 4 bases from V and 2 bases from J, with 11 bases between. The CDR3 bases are TGTGCCAGCTCACAACAGGGTTCTCAAGAGACCCAGTACTTC. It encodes CASSQQGSQETQYF.

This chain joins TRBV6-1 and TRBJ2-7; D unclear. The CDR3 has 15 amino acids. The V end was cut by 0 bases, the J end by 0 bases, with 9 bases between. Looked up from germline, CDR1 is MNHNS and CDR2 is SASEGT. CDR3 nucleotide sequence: TGTGCCAGCAGTGAAGCTTCGGCAGCCTCCTACGAGCAGTACTTC. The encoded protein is CASSEASAASYEQYF.

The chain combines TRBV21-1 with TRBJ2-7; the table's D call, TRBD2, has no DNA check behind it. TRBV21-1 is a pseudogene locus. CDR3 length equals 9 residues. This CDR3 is CASSPGQYF. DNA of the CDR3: TGTGCCAGCAGCCCCGGGCAGTACTTC.

The CDR3, as DNA: TGCGCCAGCAGCTTGCAGGGGACTGAAGCTTTCTTT. As protein: CASSLQGTEAFF. The rearrangement joins TRBV5-1 to TRBJ1-1, with a tentative D call TRBD1 (6 bases). The V end was cut by 1 base, the J end by 5 bases, with 6 bases between. The CDR3 has 12 amino acids. Germline V gives CDR1 SGHRS, CDR2 YFSETQ.

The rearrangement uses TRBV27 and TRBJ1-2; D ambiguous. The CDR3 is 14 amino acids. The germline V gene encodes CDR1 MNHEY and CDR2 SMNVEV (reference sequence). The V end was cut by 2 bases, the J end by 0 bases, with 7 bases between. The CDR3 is CASSLGYPNYGYTF. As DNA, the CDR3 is TGTGCCAGCAGTTTAGGATACCCTAACTATGGCTACACCTTC.

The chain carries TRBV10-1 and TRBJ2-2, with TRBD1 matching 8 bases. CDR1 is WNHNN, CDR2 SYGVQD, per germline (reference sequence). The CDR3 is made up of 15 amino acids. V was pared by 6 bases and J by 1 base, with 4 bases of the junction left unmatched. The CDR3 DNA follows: TGCGCCAGCAGCCCCGGGACAGGGAACACCGGGGAGCTGTTTTTT. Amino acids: CASSPGTGNTGELFF.

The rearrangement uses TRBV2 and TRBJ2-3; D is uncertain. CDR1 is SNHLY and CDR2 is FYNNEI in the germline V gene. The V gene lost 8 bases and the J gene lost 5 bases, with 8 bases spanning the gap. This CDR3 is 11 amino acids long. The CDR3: CASDELDTQYF. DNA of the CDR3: TGTGCCAGCGATGAATTAGATACGCAGTATTTT.

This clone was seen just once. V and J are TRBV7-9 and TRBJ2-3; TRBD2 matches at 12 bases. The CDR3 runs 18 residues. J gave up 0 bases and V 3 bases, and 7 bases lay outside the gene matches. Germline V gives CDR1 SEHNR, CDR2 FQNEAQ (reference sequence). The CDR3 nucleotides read TGTGCCAGCAGCTTTCCAACTAGCGGGGGGACTAGCACAGATACGCAGTATTTT. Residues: CASSFPTSGGTSTDTQYF. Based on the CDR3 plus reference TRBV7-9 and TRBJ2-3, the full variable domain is DTGVSQNPRHKITKRGQNVTFRCDPISEHNRLYWYRQTLGQGPEFLTYFQNEAQLEKSRLLSDRFSAERPKGSFSTLEIQRTEQGDSAMYLCASSFPTSGGTSTDTQYFGPGTRLTVL.

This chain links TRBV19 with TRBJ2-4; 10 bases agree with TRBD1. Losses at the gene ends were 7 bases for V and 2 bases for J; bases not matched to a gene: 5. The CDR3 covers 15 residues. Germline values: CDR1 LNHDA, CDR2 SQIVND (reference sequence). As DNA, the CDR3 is TGTGCCAGTACCCCGACAGGGGGCACCAAAAACATTCAGTACTTC. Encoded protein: CASTPTGGTKNIQYF.

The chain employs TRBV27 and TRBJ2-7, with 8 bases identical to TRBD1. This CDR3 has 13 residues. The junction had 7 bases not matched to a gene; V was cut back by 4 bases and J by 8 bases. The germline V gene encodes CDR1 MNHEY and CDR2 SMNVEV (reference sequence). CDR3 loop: CASSSNGQGKQYF. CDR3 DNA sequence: TGTGCCAGCAGTTCAAACGGACAGGGAAAGCAGTACTTC.

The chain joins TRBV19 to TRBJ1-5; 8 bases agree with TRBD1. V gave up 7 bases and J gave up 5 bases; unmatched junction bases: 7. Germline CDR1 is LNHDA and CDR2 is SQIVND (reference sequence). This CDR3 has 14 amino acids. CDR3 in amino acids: CASTNVQGDQPQHF. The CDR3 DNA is TGTGCCAGTACCAACGTACAGGGGGATCAGCCCCAGCATTTT.

The CDR3 coding sequence is TGTGCCAGCTGCAACAAGGACAGGGGGCCTTCACCCCTCCACTTT. Translating it yields CASCNKDRGPSPLHF. The J gene is TRBJ1-6, the V gene TRBV19; 11 nucleotides align to TRBD1. With V trimmed by 9 bases and J by 9 bases, 10 bases remained unmatched. This CDR3 comprises 15 residues. Germline V gives CDR1 LNHDA, CDR2 SQIVND (reference sequence).

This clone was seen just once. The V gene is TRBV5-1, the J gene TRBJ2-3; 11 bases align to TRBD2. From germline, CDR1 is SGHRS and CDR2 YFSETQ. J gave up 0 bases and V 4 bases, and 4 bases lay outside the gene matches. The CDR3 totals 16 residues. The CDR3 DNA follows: TGCGCCAGCAGCGTGGGACTAGCGGCCAGCACAGATACGCAGTATTTT. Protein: CASSVGLAASTDTQYF.

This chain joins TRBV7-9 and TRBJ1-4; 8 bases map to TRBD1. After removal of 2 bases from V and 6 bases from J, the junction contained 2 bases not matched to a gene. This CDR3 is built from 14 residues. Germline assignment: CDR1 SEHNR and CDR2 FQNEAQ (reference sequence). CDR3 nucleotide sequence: TGTGCCAGCAGCTTAACAGGGGGGGATGAAAAACTGTTTTTT. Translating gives CASSLTGGDEKLFF.

The CDR3 DNA follows: TGTGCCAGTAGTATCAGGGGGGTAAACACTGAAGCTTTCTTT. Translation: CASSIRGVNTEAFF. The rearrangement joins TRBV19 to TRBJ1-1; 7 nucleotides line up with TRBD1. The trim removed 3 bases at V and 2 bases at J, leaving 3 bases unmatched. The CDR3 totals 14 residues. Germline V gene sequence: CDR1 LNHDA, CDR2 SQIVND (reference sequence). Drawing the rest from reference TRBV19 and TRBJ1-1, the complete variable domain is DGGITQSPKYLFRKEGQNVTLSCEQNLNHDAMYWYRQDPGQGLRLIYYSQIVNDFQKGDIAEGYSVSREKKESFPLTVTSAQKNPTAFYLCASSIRGVNTEAFFGQGTRLTVV.

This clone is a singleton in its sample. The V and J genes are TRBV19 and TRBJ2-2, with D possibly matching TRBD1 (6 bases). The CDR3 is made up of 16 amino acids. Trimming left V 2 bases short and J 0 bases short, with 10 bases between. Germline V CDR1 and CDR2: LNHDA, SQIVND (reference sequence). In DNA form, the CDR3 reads TGTGCCAGTAGTATACAGACAGGAGCGAACACCGGGGAGCTGTTTTTT. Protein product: CASSIQTGANTGELFF.

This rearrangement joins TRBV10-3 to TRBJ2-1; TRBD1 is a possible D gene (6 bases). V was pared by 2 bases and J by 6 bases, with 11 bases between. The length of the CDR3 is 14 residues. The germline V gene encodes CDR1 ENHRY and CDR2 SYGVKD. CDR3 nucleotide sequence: TGTGCCATCAGTGAGACTAGAGGGGGCAATGAGCAGTTCTTC. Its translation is CAISETRGGNEQFF.

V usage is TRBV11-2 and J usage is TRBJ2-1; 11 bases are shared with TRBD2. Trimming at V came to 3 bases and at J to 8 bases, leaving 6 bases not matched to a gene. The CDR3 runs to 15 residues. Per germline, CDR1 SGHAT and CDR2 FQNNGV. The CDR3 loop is CASSFPLAGVDEQFF. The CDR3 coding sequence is TGTGCCAGCAGCTTCCCACTAGCGGGGGTCGATGAGCAGTTCTTC.

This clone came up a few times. CDR3 nucleotides: TGTGCCAGCAGCCCCCAGACAGGGTTTGGCTACACCTTC. Translating gives CASSPQTGFGYTF. The V gene is TRBV7-3, the J gene TRBJ1-2; 7 bases fit TRBD1. The length of the CDR3 is 13 residues. The trim removed 5 bases at V and 7 bases at J, leaving 7 bases unmatched. Germline CDR1 and CDR2: SGHTA and FQGTGA.

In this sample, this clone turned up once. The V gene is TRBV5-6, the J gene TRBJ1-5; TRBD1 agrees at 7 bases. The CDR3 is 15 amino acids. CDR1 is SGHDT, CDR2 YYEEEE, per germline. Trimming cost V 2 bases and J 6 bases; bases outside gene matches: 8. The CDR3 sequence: CASSFGQVRGQPQHF. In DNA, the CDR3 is TGTGCCAGCAGCTTTGGACAGGTGAGGGGTCAGCCCCAGCATTTT.

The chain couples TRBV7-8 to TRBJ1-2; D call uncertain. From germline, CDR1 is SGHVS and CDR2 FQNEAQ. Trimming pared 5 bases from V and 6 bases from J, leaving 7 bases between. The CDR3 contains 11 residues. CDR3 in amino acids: CASSDGDGYTF. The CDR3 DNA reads TGTGCCAGCAGCGACGGGGATGGCTACACCTTC.

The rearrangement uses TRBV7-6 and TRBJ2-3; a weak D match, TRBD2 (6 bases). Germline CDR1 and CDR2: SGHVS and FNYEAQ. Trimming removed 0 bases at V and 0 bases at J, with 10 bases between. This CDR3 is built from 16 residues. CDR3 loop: CASSLAAGSSTDTQYF. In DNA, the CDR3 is TGTGCCAGCAGCTTAGCCGCGGGATCTAGCACAGATACGCAGTATTTT.

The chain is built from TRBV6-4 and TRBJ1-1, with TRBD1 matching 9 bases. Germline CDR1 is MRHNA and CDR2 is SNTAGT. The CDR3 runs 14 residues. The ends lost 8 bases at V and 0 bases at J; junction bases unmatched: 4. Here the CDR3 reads CASARDRVNTEAFF. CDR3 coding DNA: TGTGCCAGCGCCCGGGACAGGGTGAACACTGAAGCTTTCTTT.